This paragraph covers one TCR beta chain sequence. What it recognizes is unknown. This sample was taken from a study of Ad26.COV2.S vaccination and SARS-CoV-2 variants. Across the study: Enrollment placed the donor in the COV1001 Ad26.COV2.S trial arm. Each vaccinee took Ad26.COV2.S intramuscularly, once or twice 56 days apart.

Study-level findings and limits: Analytic work on TCR breadth and depth might have understated the full extent of total T cell responses.

Treatment here: roughly 18 received Ad26.COV2.S at low or high dose, single or two shots; 5 received placebo; per-sample allocation not given. Following the first vaccine or placebo injection, samples were taken on day 63. This person who donated was an adult of 18-55 years in Boston. Sequenced by immunoSEQ multiplex PCR; TCRdb stores in-frame clones only, minus some. The sample lists roughly 420,000 clones, approximately 90% occurring once. Sequenced here: peripheral blood, sampled in a trial of Ad26.COV2.S vaccine versus placebo. The source of this sequence is a person aged 18 to 65 who received the Ad26.COV2.S COVID-19 vaccine or a placebo.

CDR3 sequence: CASSSQGEANTEAFF. The DNA for the CDR3 is TGTGCCAGCTCATCCCAGGGGGAGGCGAACACTGAAGCTTTCTTT. The J gene is TRBJ1-1, the V gene TRBV18, with 7 nucleotides matching TRBD1. Germline V gene data show CDR1 as KGHSH and CDR2 as LQKENI. V lost 5 bases, J lost 1 base, and 7 bases stayed unmatched. The CDR3 covers 15 residues.